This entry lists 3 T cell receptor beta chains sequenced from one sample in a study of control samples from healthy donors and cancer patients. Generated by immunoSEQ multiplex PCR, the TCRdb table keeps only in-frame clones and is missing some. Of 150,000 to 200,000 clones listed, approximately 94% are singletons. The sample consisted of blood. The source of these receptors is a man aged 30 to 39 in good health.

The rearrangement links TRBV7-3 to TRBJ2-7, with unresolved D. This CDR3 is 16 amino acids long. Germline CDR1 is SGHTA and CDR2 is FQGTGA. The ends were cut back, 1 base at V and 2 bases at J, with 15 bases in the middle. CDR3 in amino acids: CASSLRSDPTPYEQYF. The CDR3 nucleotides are TGTGCCAGCAGCTTAAGGTCGGACCCAACCCCCTACGAGCAGTACTTC. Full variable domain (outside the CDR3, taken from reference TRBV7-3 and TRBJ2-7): GAGVSQTPSNKVTEKGKYVELRCDPISGHTALYWYRQSLGQGPEFLIYFQGTGAADDSGLPNDRFFAVRPEGSVSTLKIQRTERGDSAVYLCASSLRSDPTPYEQYFGPGTRLTVT.

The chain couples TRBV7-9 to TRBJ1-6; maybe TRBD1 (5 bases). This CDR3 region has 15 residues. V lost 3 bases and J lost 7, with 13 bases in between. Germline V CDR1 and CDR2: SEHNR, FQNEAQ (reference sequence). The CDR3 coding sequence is TGTGCCAGCAGCTTGGTATCGGGGCTGAATTCACCCCTCCACTTT. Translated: CASSLVSGLNSPLHF.

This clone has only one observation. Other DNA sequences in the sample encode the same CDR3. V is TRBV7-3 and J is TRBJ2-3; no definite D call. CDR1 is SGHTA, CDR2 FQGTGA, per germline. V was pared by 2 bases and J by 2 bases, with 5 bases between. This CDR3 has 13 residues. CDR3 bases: TGTGCCAGCAGCTTACAACCCACAGATACGCAGTATTTT. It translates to CASSLQPTDTQYF. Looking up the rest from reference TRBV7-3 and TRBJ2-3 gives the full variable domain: GAGVSQTPSNKVTEKGKYVELRCDPISGHTALYWYRQSLGQGPEFLIYFQGTGAADDSGLPNDRFFAVRPEGSVSTLKIQRTERGDSAVYLCASSLQPTDTQYFGPGTRLTVL.